These 9 T cell receptor beta chains were sequenced from one sample in a study of blood T cells in healthy people across ages. Combining a sample-barcoded 5' primer with a J-beta primer mix, a second PCR ran for about 7 to 12 cycles. TCRdb analysed the 5' RACE reads with MiXCR anew, one entry per CDR3 protein. The profile shows roughly 800,000 distinct CDR3 sequences, 20% to 25% of them singletons. This sample also appeared in a second study, on T cells of mothers and their children.

The material sequenced was blood. These receptors were collected from a boy aged 10-17 years in good health.

This clonotype was picked up a small number of times. V gene TRBV6-2 or TRBV6-3 combines with J gene TRBJ2-1; possibly TRBD1 or TRBD2 for D (5 bases each). Germline V gene sequence: CDR1 MNHEY, CDR2 SVGEGT. The ends were cut back, 5 bases at V and 13 bases at J, with 24 bases in the middle. This CDR3 comprises 15 residues. CDR3 DNA: TGTGCCAGCAGTCATAACCCCCTCCCGGGGCCAAAACAGTTCTTC. It is translated as CASSHNPLPGPKQFF.

The table lists this clonotype with a few counts. J is TRBJ2-4 and V is TRBV6-5; possible D gene TRBD1, 6 bases. There are 14 residues in the CDR3. CDR1 is MNHEY and CDR2 is SVGAGI in the germline V gene. V lost 6 bases to trimming and J lost 7 bases, with 16 bases between them. The CDR3 region has the DNA TGTGCCAGCAGGCTAGGGGGTTCTGGTAACATTCAGTACTTC. It codes for CASRLGGSGNIQYF.

The rearrangement joins TRBV10-3 to TRBJ2-7; D is undetermined. V dropped 6 bases and J dropped 4 bases, with 16 bases sitting between them. The CDR3 totals 14 residues. From germline, CDR1 is ENHRY and CDR2 SYGVKD. The CDR3 nucleotides are TGTGCCATCAGCCCTCGGGCAGAAGATTACGAGCAGTACTTC. It specifies CAISPRAEDYEQYF.

The V gene is TRBV13, the J gene TRBJ2-3; D remains ambiguous. This CDR3 spans 12 amino acids. CDR1 is PRHDT and CDR2 is FYEKMQ in the germline V gene (reference sequence). Trimming took 5 bases from V and 5 from J, leaving 8 bases between them. CDR3 sequence reads: CASSRVVDTQYF. Here the CDR3 DNA reads TGTGCCAGCAGCCGAGTTGTAGATACGCAGTATTTT. Combining the CDR3 with reference TRBV13 and TRBJ2-3 gives the whole variable domain AAGVIQSPRHLIKEKRETATLKCYPIPRHDTVYWYQQGPGQDPQFLISFYEKMQSDKGSIPDRFSAQQFSDYHSELNMSSLELGDSALYFCASSRVVDTQYFGPGTRLTVL.

A few counts support this clonotype. The V call is TRBV4-1, the J call TRBJ2-5, with 12 bases fitting TRBD2. The J call may be mistaken, given a closer DNA end match to TRBJ2-1. The CDR3 loop spans 17 amino acids. Germline V lookup: CDR1 MGHRA, CDR2 YSYEKL. The CDR3, as DNA: TGCGCCAGCAGCCCAGGTGTAGGACTAGCGGGATACAATGAGCAGTTCTTC. It encodes CASSPGVGLAGYNEQFF.

The table lists this clonotype with a few counts. The chain couples TRBV5-1 to TRBJ1-1; 8 bases map to TRBD1. Germline loops: CDR1 SGHRS, CDR2 YFSETQ. V dropped 4 bases and J dropped 4; count of bases not matched to a gene: 9. The CDR3 has 15 amino acids. This CDR3 is CASSPADRDVTEAFF. CDR3 nucleotide sequence: TGCGCCAGCAGCCCCGCGGACAGGGATGTCACTGAAGCTTTCTTT.

J is TRBJ2-5 and V is TRBV5-1; 8 nucleotides align to TRBD2. The DNA end is a closer match to TRBJ2-1, so the J assignment may be wrong. The CDR3 totals 15 residues. Germline CDR1 and CDR2: SGHRS and YFSETQ. This CDR3 reads CASSLPGGLGNEQFF. DNA of the CDR3: TGCGCCAGCAGCTTGCCGGGAGGGCTTGGAAATGAGCAGTTCTTC.

The sample holds a few counts of this clonotype. The V gene is TRBV28, the J gene TRBJ2-5; the D is unclear. The J call is doubtful: the DNA matches TRBJ2-1 better. Looked up from germline, CDR1 is MDHEN and CDR2 is SYDVKM. There are 14 residues in the CDR3. The CDR3 sequence is CASSLLVDYNEQFF. Here the CDR3 DNA reads TGTGCCAGCAGTTTATTGGTAGACTACAATGAGCAGTTCTTC.

This clonotype was detected a few times. The chain carries TRBV7-8 and TRBJ2-3; 10 positions match TRBD2. The CDR3 length is 15 residues. Germline CDR1 reads SGHVS; CDR2 reads FQNEAQ. Trimming removed 5 bases from V and 4 bases from J; junction bases left unmatched: 6. The CDR3 loop reads CASSRSGGAADTQYF. CDR3 sequence (DNA): TGTGCCAGCAGCCGGAGCGGGGGGGCGGCAGATACGCAGTATTTT.